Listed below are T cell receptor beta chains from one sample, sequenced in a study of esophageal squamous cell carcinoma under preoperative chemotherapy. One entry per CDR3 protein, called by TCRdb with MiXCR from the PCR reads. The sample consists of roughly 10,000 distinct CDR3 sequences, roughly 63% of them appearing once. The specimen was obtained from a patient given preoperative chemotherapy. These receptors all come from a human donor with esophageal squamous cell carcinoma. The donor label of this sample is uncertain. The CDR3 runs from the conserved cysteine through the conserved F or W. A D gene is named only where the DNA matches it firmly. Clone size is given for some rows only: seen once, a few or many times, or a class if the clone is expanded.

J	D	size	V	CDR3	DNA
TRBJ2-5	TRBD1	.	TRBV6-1	CASSEKDRETQYF	TGTGCCAGCAGTGAAAAGGACAGGGAGACCCAGTACTTC
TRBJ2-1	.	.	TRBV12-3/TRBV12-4	CARSRGAGAQDTQYF	TGTGCCCGCAGCAGGGGGGCGGGAGCCCAAGACACGCAGTATTTC
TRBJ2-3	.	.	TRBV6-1	CATQGLVEADTQYF	TGTGCCACCCAGGGATTGGTCGAGGCAGATACGCAGTATTTT
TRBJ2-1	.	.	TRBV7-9	CASSRTGSETQFF	TGTGCCAGCAGCAGGACGGGGTCAGAGACCCAGTTCTTC
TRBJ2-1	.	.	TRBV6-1	CASSDVGSRYNAQFF	TGTGCCAGCAGTGACGTTGGTAGCCGCTACAATGCGCAGTTCTTT
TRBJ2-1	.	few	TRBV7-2	CASSFDVSSYNEQFF	TGTGCCAGCAGCTTCGACGTGAGCTCCTACAATGAGCAGTTCTTC
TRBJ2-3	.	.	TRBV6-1	CASSERAGGVSDTETQYF	TGTGCCAGCAGTGAGAGGGCAGGGGGGGTTTCTGACACAGAGACGCAGTATTTC
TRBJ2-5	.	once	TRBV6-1	CASGGFWGSDPETQYF	TGTGCCAGCGGGGGATTTTGGGGAAGTGACCCAGAGACCCAGTACTTC
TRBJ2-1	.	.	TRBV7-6	CASSLFAVLKSSYNEQFF	TGTGCCAGCAGCTTATTTGCAGTGTTAAAATCTTCCTACAATGAGCAGTTCTTC
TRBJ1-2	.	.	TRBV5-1	CASSSSWGDSYGYTF	TGCGCCAGCAGCTCCAGTTGGGGAGACTCCTATGGCTACACCTTC
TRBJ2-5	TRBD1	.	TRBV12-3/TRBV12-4	CASSLGQGIQETQYF	TGTGCCAGCAGTTTAGGACAGGGGATTCAAGAGACCCAGTACTTC
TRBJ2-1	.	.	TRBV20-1	CSARDEEQFF	TGCAGTGCTAGAGATGAAGAGCAGTTCTTC
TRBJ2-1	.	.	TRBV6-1	CASSPRLNNEQFF	TGTGCCAGCAGTCCCCGACTCAACAATGAGCAGTTCTTC
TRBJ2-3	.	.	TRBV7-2	CASSSIRGDGSTDTQYF	TGTGCCAGCAGCTCTATAAGGGGGGACGGTAGCACAGATACGCAGTATTTT
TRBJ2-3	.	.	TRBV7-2	CASSLVKLDTQYF	TGTGCCAGCAGCTTAGTCAAATTGGATACGCAGTATTTT
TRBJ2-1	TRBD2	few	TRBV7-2	CASSLGTSTYNEQFF	TGTGCCAGCAGCTTAGGGACTAGCACCTACAATGAGCAGTTCTTC
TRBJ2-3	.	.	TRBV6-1	CASSELWRCAKDTQYF	TGTGCCAGCAGTGAATTGTGGCGGTGCGCCAAAGATACGCAGTATTTC
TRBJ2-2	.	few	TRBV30	CAWRRPGELFF	TGTGCCTGGAGACGGCCCGGGGAGCTGTTTTTT
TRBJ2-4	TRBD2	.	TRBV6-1	CASSATTSGAYNEQYF	TGTGCCAGCAGTGCCACTACTAGCGGGGCCTACAATGAGCAGTACTTC